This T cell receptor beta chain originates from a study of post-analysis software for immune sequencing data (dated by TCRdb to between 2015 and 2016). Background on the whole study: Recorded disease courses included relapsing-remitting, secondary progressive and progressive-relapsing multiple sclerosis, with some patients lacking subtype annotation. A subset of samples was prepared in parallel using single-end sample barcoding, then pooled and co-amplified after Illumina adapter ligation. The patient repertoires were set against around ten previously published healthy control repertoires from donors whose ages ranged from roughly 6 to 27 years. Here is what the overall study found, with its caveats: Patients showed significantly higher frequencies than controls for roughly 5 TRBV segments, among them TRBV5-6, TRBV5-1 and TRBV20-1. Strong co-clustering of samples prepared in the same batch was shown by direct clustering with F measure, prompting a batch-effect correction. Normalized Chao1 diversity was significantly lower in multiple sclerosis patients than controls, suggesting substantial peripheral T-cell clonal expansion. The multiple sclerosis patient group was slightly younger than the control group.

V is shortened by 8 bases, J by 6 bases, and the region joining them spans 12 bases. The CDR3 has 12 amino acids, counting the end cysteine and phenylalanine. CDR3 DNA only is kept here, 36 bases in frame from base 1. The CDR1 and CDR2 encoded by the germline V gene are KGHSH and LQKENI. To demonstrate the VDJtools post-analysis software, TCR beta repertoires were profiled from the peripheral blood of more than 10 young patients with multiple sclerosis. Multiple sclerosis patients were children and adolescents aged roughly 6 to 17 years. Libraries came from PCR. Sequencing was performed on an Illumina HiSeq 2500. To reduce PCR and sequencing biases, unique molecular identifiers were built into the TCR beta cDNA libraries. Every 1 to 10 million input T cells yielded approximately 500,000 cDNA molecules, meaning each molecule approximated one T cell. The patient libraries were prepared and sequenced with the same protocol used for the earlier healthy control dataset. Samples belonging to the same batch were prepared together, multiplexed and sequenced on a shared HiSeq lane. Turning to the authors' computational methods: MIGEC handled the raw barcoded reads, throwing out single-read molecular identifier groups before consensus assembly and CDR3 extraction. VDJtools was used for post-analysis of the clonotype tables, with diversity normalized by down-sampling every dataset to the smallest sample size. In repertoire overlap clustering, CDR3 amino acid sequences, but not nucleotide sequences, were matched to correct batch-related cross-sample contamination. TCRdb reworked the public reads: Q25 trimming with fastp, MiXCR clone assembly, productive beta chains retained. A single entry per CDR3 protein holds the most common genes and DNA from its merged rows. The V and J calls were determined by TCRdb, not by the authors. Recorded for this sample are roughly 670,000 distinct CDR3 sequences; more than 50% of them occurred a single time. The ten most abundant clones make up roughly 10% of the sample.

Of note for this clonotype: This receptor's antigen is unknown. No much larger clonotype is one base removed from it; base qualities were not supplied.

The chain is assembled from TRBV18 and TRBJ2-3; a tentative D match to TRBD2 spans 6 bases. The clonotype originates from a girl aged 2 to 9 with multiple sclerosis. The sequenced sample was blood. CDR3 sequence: CASTSWLDTQYF. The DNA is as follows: TGTGCCAGCACTAGCTGGTTGGATACGCAGTATTTT.